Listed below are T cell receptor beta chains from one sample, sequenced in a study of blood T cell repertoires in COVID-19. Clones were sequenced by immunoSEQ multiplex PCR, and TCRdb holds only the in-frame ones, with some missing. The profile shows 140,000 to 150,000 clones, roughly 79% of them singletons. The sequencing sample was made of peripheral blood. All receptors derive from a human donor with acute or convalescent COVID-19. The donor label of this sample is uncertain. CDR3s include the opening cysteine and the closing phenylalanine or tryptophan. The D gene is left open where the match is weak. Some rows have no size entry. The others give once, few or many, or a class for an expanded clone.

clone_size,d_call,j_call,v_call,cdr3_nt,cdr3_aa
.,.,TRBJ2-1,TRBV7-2,TGTGCCAGCAGCTTAGATGGGGGGGCCCACTACAATGAGCAGTTCTTC,CASSLDGGAHYNEQFF
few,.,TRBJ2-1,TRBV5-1,TGCGCCAGCAGCTTGTACAGTATCTACAATGAGCAGTTCTTC,CASSLYSIYNEQFF
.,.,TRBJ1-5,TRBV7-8,TGTGCCAGCAGCATTGGGCCCGAAAATCAGCCCCAGCATTTT,CASSIGPENQPQHF
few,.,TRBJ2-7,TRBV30,TGTGCCTGGAGCCCCGGAGGTGACTACGAGCAGTACTTC,CAWSPGGDYEQYF
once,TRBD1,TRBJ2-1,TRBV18,TGTGCCAGCTCACCAAGGATCGGACAGGGAGCCTACAATGAGCAGTTCTTC,CASSPRIGQGAYNEQFF
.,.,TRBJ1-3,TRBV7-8,TGTGCCAGCAGCTCCTCCATTGGGGGCCCAAGCTCTGGAAACACCATATATTTT,CASSSSIGGPSSGNTIYF
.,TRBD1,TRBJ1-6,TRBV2,TGTGCCAGCAGAACGGACAGGGGGAATAATTCACCCCTCCACTTT,CASRTDRGNNSPLHF
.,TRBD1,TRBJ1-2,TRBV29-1,TGCAGCGTGGCGGGACAGGACCTCTATGGCTACACCTTC,CSVAGQDLYGYTF
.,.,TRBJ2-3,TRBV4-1,TGCGCCAGCAGCCAAGATCGAGGAGGCGCTGAAGCGCAGTATTTT,CASSQDRGGAEAQYF
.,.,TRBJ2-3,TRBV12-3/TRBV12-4,TGTGCCAGCAGTGTGTTCTTCACAGATACGCAGTATTTT,CASSVFFTDTQYF
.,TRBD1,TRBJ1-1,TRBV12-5,TGTGCTAGTGGTTTGACGGACAGGGAGGGCACTGAAGCTTTCTTT,CASGLTDREGTEAFF
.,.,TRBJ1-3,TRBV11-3,TGTGCCAGCAGCCCCAGGGCACCCGGAAACACCATATATTTT,CASSPRAPGNTIYF
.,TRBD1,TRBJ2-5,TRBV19,TGTGCCAGTAGTGAGTCGGACAGGGTGGAGACCCAGTACTTC,CASSESDRVETQYF
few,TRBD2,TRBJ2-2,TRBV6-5,TGTGCCAGCAGTTACCAGGGACTAGCGGGCACCGGGGAGCTGTTTTTT,CASSYQGLAGTGELFF
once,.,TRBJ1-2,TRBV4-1,TGCGCCAGCAGCCAACCAGGGTTTAGTAACTATGGCTACACCTTC,CASSQPGFSNYGYTF
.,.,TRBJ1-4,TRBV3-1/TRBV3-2,TGTGCCAGCAGCCAAGGAACGGGAAAACTGTTTTTT,CASSQGTGKLFF
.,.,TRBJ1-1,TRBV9,TGTGCCAGCAGCGTAGAACCAGGGCCCACTGAAGCTTTCTTT,CASSVEPGPTEAFF
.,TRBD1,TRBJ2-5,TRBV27,TGTGCCAGCAGGGGACAGGGTTTGAGGGAGACCCAGTACTTC,CASRGQGLRETQYF
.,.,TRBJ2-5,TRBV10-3,TGTGCCATCAGTCGAAACAGCCAAGAGACCCAGTACTTC,CAISRNSQETQYF
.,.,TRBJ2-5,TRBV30,TGTGCCTGGAGTCGGGAGACCCAGTACTTC,CAWSRETQYF
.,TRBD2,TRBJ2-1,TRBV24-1,TGTGCCACCAGTGATTTCGGGGGAGGACTAGCGGGGAAGGGGGCCTCCTACAATGAGCAGTTCTTC,CATSDFGGGLAGKGASYNEQFF
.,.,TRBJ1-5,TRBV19,TGTGCCAGTAGTTCCCTTATGGCGGGGCAGCCCCAGCATTTT,CASSSLMAGQPQHF
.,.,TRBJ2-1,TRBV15,TGTGCCACCAGCTATTTACGAGGATACAATGAGCAGTTCTTC,CATSYLRGYNEQFF
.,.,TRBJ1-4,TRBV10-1,TGCGCCAGCAGTGAGACCTTGCCGGCAACTAATGAAAAACTGTTTTTT,CASSETLPATNEKLFF
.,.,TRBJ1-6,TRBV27,TGTGCCAGCAGTTTATCGGGCAGGGGTTATTCACCCCTCCACTTT,CASSLSGRGYSPLHF
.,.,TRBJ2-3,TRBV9,TGTGCCAGCAGTCTTAGACAGTCCCCAGATACGCAGTATTTT,CASSLRQSPDTQYF
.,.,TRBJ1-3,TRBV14,TGTGCCAGCAGCCTATCGTTCTCTGGAAACACCATATATTTT,CASSLSFSGNTIYF
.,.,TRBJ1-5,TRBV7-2,TGTGCCAGCAGCTTTTGGGAGGGACCGCAGCCCCAGCATTTT,CASSFWEGPQPQHF
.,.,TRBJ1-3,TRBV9,TGTGCCAGCAGCGCCAGCGAGAGCCTTTTAACCGGAAACACCATATATTTT,CASSASESLLTGNTIYF
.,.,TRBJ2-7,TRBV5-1,TGCGCCAGCAGCTTGGACAGGGCCTACGAGCAGTACTTC,CASSLDRAYEQYF
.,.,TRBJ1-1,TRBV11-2,TGTGCCAGCAGCTTAGGGGCCACAGTGAACACTGAAGCTTTCTTT,CASSLGATVNTEAFF
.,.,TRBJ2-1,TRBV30,TGTGCCTGGAGTTCGGACAGTAGGACCTACAATGAGCAGTTCTTC,CAWSSDSRTYNEQFF
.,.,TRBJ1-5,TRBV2,TGTGCCAGCAGTGAAGGCGGAGCGGGGATTAGCAATCAGCCCCAGCATTTT,CASSEGGAGISNQPQHF
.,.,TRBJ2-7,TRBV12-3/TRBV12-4,TGTGCCAGCAGCTATACCTACGAGCAGTACTTC,CASSYTYEQYF
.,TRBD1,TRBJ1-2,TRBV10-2,TGCGCCAGCAGTGAGACAGGGGCCCCATACTATGGCTACACCTTC,CASSETGAPYYGYTF
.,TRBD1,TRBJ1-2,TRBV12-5,TGTGCTAGTGGTTTGGGTTGGAAGGACAGGGGGTTTTATGGCTACACCTTC,CASGLGWKDRGFYGYTF
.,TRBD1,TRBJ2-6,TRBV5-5,TGTGCCAGCCAACAGGGGGCTATTGCTGGGGCCAACGTCCTGACTTTC,CASQQGAIAGANVLTF
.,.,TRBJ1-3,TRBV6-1,TGTGCCAGCAGTGAAGCAGGGGGAGCTGGAAACACCATATATTTT,CASSEAGGAGNTIYF
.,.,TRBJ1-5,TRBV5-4,TGTGCCAGCGGCGCAGGGATTGGTCAGCCCCAGCATTTT,CASGAGIGQPQHF
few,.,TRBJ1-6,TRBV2,TGTGCCAGCAGTGATCGTCGGGACTATAATTCACCCCTCCACTTT,CASSDRRDYNSPLHF
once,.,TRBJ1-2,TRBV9,TGTGCCAGCAAACCCGGGGAACGAAACTATGGCTACACCTTC,CASKPGERNYGYTF
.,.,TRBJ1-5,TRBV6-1,TGTGCCAGCAGTGAGGGGCCCAGGATGCCCCAGCATTTT,CASSEGPRMPQHF
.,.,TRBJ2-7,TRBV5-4,TGTGCCAGCAGCTTGGTAGGGAGCTACGAGCAGTACTTC,CASSLVGSYEQYF
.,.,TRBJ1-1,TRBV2,TGTGCCAGCAGTGTCTTGGAGGACACTGAAGCTTTCTTT,CASSVLEDTEAFF
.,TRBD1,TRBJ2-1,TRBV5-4,TGTGCCAGCAGGGTGAAGGGGGCCCCCGGAAATGAGCAGTTCTTC,CASRVKGAPGNEQFF